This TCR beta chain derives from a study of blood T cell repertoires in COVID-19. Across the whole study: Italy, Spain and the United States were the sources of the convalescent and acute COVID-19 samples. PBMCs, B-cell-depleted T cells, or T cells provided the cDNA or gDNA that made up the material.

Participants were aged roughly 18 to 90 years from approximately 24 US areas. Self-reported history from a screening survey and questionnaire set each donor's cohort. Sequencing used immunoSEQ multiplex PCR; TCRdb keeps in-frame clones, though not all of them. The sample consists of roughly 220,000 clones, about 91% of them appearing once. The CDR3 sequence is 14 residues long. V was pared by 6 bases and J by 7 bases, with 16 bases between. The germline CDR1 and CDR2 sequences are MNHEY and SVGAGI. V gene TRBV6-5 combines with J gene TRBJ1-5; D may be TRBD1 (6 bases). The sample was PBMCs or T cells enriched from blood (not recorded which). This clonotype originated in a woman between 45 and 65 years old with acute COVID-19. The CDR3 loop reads CASSSQGTDQPQHF. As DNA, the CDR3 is TGTGCCAGCAGCAGTCAGGGGACGGACCAGCCCCAGCATTTT.